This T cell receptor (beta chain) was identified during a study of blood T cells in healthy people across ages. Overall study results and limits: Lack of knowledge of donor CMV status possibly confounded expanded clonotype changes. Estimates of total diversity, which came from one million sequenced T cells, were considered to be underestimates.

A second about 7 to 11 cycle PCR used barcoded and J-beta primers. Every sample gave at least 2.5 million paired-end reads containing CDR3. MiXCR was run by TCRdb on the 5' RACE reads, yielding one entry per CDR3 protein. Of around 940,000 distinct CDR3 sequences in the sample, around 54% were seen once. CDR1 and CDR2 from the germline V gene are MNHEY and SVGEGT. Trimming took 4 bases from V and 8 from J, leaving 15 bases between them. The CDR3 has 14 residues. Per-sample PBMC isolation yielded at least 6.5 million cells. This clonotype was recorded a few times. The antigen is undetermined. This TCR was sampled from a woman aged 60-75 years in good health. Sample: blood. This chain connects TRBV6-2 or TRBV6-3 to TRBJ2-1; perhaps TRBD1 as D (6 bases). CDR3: CASSSNRPGDEQFF. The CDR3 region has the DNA TGTGCCAGCAGTTCCAACCGCCCAGGGGATGAGCAGTTCTTC.